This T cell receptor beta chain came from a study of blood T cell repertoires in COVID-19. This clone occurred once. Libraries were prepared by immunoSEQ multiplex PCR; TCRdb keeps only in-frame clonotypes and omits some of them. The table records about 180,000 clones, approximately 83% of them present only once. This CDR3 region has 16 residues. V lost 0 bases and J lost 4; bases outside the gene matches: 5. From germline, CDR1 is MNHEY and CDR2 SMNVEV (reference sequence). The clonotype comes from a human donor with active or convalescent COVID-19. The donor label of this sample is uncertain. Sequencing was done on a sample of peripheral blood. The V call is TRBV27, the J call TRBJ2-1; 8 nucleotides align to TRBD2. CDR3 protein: CASSLSPIAGYNEQFF. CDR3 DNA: TGTGCCAGCAGTTTATCGCCAATAGCGGGGTACAATGAGCAGTTCTTC.